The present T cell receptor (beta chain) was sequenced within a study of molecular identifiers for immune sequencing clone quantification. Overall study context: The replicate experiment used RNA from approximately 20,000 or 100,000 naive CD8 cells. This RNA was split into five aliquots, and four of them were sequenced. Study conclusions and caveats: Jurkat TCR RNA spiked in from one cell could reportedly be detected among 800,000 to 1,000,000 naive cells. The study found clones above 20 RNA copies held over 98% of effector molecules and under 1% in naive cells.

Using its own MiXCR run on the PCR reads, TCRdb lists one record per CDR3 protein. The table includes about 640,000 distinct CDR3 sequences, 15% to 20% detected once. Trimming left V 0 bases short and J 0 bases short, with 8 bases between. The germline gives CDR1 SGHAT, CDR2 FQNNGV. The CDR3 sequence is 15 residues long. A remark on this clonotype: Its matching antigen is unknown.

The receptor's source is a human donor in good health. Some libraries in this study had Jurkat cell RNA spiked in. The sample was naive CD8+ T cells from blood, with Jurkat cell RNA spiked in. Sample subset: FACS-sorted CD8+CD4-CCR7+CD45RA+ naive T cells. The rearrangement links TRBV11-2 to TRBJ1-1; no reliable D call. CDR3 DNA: TGTGCCAGCAGCTTAGAGGCCCGTTTGAACACTGAAGCTTTCTTT. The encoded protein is CASSLEARLNTEAFF.